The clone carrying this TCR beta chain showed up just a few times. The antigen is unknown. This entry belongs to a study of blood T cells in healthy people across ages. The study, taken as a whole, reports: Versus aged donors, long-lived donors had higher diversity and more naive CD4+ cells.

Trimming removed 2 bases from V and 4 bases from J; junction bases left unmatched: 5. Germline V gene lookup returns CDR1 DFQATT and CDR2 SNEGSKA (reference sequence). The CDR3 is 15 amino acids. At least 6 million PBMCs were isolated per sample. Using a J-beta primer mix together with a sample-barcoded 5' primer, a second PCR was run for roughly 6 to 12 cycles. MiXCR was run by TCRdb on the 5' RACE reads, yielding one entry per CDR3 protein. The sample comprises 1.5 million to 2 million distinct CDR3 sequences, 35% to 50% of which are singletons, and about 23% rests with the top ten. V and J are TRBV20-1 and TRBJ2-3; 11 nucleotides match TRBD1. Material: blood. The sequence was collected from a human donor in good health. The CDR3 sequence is CSARKWDRGSDTQYF. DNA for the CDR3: TGCAGTGCTAGAAAGTGGGACAGGGGGTCAGATACGCAGTATTTT.